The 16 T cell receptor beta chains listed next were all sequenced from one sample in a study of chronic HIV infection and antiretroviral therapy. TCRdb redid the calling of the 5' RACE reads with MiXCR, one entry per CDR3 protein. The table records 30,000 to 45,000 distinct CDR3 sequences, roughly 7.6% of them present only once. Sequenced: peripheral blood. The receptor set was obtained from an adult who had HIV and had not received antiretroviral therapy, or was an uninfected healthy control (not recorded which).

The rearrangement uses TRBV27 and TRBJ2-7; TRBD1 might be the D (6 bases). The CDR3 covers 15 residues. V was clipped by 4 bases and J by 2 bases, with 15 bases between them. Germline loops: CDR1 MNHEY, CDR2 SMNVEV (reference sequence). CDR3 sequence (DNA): TGTGCCAGCAGTTCGATGACAGGTCTGGCCTACGAGCAGTACTTC. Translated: CASSSMTGLAYEQYF.

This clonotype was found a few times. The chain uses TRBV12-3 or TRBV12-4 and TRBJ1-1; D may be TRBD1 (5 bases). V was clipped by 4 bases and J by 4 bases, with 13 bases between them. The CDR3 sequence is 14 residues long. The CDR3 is CASSSGPPGTEAFF. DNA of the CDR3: TGTGCCAGCAGTTCGGGACCTCCAGGCACTGAAGCTTTCTTT.

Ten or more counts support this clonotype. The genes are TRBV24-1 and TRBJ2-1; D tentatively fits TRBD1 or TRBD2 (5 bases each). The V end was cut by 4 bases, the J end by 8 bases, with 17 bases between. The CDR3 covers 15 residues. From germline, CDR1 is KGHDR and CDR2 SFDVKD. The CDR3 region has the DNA TGTGCCACCAGTGAACGGGACGGACCTTCGGATGAGCAGTTCTTC. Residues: CATSERDGPSDEQFF.

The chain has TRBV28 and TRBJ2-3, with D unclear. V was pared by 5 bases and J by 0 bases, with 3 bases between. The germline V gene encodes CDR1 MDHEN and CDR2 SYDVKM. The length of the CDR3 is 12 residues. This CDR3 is CASSKSTDTQYF. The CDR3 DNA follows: TGTGCCAGCAGTAAAAGCACAGATACGCAGTATTTT.

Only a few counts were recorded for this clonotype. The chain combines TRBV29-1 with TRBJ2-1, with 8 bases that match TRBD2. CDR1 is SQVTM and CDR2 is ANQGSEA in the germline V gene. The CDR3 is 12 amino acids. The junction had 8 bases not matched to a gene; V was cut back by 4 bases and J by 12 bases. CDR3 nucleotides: TGCAGCGTTGTTCAAGCGGGAGTGGTGCAGTTCTTC. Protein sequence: CSVVQAGVVQFF.

The CDR3 DNA is TGTGCCAGCTCTGTCTCCCTGAGTTTGCGGGAGAGCTCCTACAATGAGCAGTTCTTC. It yields the protein CASSVSLSLRESSYNEQFF. The J gene is TRBJ2-1, the V gene TRBV7-2; 7 bases fit TRBD2. Germline loops: CDR1 SGHTA, CDR2 FQGNSA. V lost 8 bases to trimming and J lost 0 bases; unmatched junction nucleotides: 19. This CDR3 contains 19 residues.

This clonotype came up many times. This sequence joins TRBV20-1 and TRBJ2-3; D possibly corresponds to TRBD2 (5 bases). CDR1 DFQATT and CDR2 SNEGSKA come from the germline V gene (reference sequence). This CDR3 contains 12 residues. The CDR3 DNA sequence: TGCAGCGGAACCGGGGGCACAGATACGCAGTATTTT. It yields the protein CSGTGGTDTQYF.

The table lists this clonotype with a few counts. CDR3 bases: TGTGCCAGCAGTTCGACAGGGGGTACAGCTTTCTTT. Protein sequence: CASSSTGGTAFF. The chain employs TRBV28 and TRBJ1-1, with 9 bases fitting TRBD1. The germline gives CDR1 MDHEN, CDR2 SYDVKM. This CDR3 is 12 amino acids long. V was clipped by 4 bases and J by 10 bases; unmatched bases: 4. Together with reference TRBV28 and TRBJ1-1, the CDR3 gives the full variable domain: DVKVTQSSRYLVKRTGEKVFLECVQDMDHENMFWYRQDPGLGLRLIYFSYDVKMKEKGDIPEGYSVSREKKERFSLILESASTNQTSMYLCASSSTGGTAFFGQGTRLTVV.

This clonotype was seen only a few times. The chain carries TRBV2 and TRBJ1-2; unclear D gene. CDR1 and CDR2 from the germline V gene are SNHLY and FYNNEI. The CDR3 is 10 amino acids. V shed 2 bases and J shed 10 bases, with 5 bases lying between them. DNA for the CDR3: TGTGCCAGCAGTGAACTTGACTACACCTTC. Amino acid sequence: CASSELDYTF. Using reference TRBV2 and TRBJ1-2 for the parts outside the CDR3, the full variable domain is EPEVTQTPSHQVTQMGQEVILRCVPISNHLYFYWYRQILGQKVEFLVSFYNNEISEKSEIFDDQFSVERPDGSNFTLKIRSTKLEDSAMYFCASSELDYTFGSGTRLTVV.

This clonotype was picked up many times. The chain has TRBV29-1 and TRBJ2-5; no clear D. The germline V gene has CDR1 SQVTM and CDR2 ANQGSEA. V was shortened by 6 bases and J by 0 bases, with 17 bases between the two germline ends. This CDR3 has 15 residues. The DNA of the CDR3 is TGCAGCGTAAACTTAGGAGACACCTACCAAGAGACCCAGTACTTC. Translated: CSVNLGDTYQETQYF. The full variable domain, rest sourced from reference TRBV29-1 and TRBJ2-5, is SAVISQKPSRDICQRGTSLTIQCQVDSQVTMMFWYRQQPGQSLTLIATANQGSEATYESGFVIDKFPISRPNLTFSTLTVSNMSPEDSSIYLCSVNLGDTYQETQYFGPGTRLLVL.

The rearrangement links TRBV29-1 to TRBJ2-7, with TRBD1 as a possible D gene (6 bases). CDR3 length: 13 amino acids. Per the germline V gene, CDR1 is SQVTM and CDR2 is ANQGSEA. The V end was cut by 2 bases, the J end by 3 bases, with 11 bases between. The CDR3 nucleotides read TGCAGCGTTGAACGGGGCAGGGGCTACGAGCAGTACTTC. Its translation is CSVERGRGYEQYF.

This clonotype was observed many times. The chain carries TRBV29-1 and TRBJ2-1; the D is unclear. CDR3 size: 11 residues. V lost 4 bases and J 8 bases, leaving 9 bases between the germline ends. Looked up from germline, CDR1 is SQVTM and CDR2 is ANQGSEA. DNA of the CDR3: TGCAGCGTTGTAGGGAACTATGAGCAGTTCTTC. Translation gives CSVVGNYEQFF.

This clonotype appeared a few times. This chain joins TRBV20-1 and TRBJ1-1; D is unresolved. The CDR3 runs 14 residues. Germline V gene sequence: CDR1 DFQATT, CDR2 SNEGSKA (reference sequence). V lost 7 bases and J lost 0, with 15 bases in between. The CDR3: CSVFSTDLNTEAFF. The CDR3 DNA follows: TGCAGTGTCTTTTCCACGGATTTGAACACTGAAGCTTTCTTT.

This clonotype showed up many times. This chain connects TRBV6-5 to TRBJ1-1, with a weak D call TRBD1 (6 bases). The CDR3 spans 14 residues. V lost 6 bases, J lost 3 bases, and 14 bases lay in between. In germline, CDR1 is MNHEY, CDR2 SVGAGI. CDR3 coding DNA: TGTGCCAGCAGCCTACAGGGCTTGGACACTGAAGCTTTCTTT. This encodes CASSLQGLDTEAFF.

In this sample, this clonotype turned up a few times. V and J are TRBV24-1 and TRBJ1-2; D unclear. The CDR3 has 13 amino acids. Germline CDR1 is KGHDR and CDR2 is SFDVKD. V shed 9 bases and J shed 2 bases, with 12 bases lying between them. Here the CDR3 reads CATQDGNNYGYTF. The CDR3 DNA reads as TGTGCCACCCAGGACGGAAACAACTATGGCTACACCTTC.

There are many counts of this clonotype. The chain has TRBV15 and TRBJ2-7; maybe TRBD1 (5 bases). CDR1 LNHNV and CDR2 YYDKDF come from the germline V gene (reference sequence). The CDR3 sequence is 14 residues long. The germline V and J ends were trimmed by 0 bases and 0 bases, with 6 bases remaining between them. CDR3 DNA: TGTGCCACCAGCAGAGACAGGGTCTCCTACGAGCAGTACTTC. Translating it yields CATSRDRVSYEQYF.